These T cell receptor beta chains were read from a single sample in a study of T-cell reconstitution after alpha-beta-depleted transplantation in children. TCRdb passed the PCR reads through MiXCR, listing each CDR3 protein once. The sample shows a few hundred thousand distinct CDR3 sequences, about 16% of them seen only once. Sequenced material: PBMCs from the stem cell graft donor, taken from the stem cell graft. The receptors come from a human donor who donated a stem cell graft to a child with acute lymphoblastic leukemia. The CDR3 runs from the conserved cysteine through the conserved F or W. Fields, in order: clone size, V gene, J gene, CDR3 protein. Size is omitted from some rows. Given values are once, few, many or a class for expanded clones.

abundance: few
v_gene: TRBV27
j_gene: TRBJ2-4
CDR3aa: CASGGQGRNIQYF

abundance: .
v_gene: TRBV11-1
j_gene: TRBJ2-1
CDR3aa: CASSSRLPGTSGSWEQFF

abundance: .
v_gene: TRBV20-1
j_gene: TRBJ1-6
CDR3aa: CSAGWTPKDSPLHF

abundance: .
v_gene: TRBV5-1
j_gene: TRBJ2-1
CDR3aa: CASSLAEGLAGVNEQFF

abundance: few
v_gene: TRBV12-3/TRBV12-4
j_gene: TRBJ2-7
CDR3aa: CASSWGTSGTYEQYF

abundance: few
v_gene: TRBV5-5
j_gene: TRBJ2-1
CDR3aa: CASSSGQGEYNEQFF

abundance: few
v_gene: TRBV20-1
j_gene: TRBJ2-3
CDR3aa: CSASGRASGTDTQYF

abundance: .
v_gene: TRBV6-1
j_gene: TRBJ2-2
CDR3aa: CASSAVAGAAGELFF

abundance: .
v_gene: TRBV3-1
j_gene: TRBJ2-2
CDR3aa: CASSAFDTRPGKLFF

abundance: .
v_gene: TRBV11-2
j_gene: TRBJ1-1
CDR3aa: CASSSRQLGDTEAFF

abundance: few
v_gene: TRBV10-3
j_gene: TRBJ2-2
CDR3aa: CATGAGELFF

abundance: few
v_gene: TRBV12-3/TRBV12-4
j_gene: TRBJ2-7
CDR3aa: CASSLWRGSYEQYF

abundance: .
v_gene: TRBV7-2
j_gene: TRBJ2-1
CDR3aa: CASSHKQAGGPRNEQFF

abundance: .
v_gene: TRBV29-1
j_gene: TRBJ2-7
CDR3aa: CSGGAGATYEQYF

abundance: few
v_gene: TRBV10-1
j_gene: TRBJ2-7
CDR3aa: CASGKNSYEQYF

abundance: .
v_gene: TRBV11-2
j_gene: TRBJ2-7
CDR3aa: CASKLKEAGTLERPEQYF

abundance: once
v_gene: TRBV6-1
j_gene: TRBJ2-2
CDR3aa: CAIRTSGFRELFF

abundance: many
v_gene: TRBV4-1
j_gene: TRBJ1-1
CDR3aa: CASSQEKGLTEAFF

abundance: .
v_gene: TRBV5-1
j_gene: TRBJ1-2
CDR3aa: CASSLDIWGGQNVYGYTF

abundance: .
v_gene: TRBV14
j_gene: TRBJ2-1
CDR3aa: CASSRGTASSYNEQFF

abundance: .
v_gene: TRBV7-8
j_gene: TRBJ2-4
CDR3aa: CASSLSEGGAKNIQYF

abundance: few
v_gene: TRBV12-3/TRBV12-4
j_gene: TRBJ2-1
CDR3aa: CASSTASGSRYNEQFF

abundance: few
v_gene: TRBV10-3
j_gene: TRBJ2-7
CDR3aa: CAIRGQGVTEQYF

abundance: .
v_gene: TRBV12-3/TRBV12-4
j_gene: TRBJ2-7
CDR3aa: CASSLLVAGGFSYEQYF

abundance: few
v_gene: TRBV11-2
j_gene: TRBJ2-3
CDR3aa: CASLWSGSAVDTQYF

abundance: few
v_gene: TRBV6-2/TRBV6-3
j_gene: TRBJ2-2
CDR3aa: CASIVDAAGELFF

abundance: .
v_gene: TRBV19
j_gene: TRBJ2-3
CDR3aa: CASLGRFTDTQYF

abundance: .
v_gene: TRBV6-2/TRBV6-3
j_gene: TRBJ2-1
CDR3aa: CASSYSPTGWYNEQFF

abundance: few
v_gene: TRBV4-1
j_gene: TRBJ2-5
CDR3aa: CASSQLLGGGGETQYF

abundance: .
v_gene: TRBV4-1
j_gene: TRBJ2-7
CDR3aa: CASSDLGGAGGSRREQYF

abundance: many
v_gene: TRBV4-1
j_gene: TRBJ2-7
CDR3aa: CASSQDEEAGGAYEQYF

abundance: few
v_gene: TRBV5-1
j_gene: TRBJ2-3
CDR3aa: CASSVTSGRSDTQYF

abundance: .
v_gene: TRBV2
j_gene: TRBJ2-7
CDR3aa: CASSAGTSGPFLGYEQYF

abundance: .
v_gene: TRBV24-1
j_gene: TRBJ1-1
CDR3aa: CATSEQATTNAEAFF

abundance: .
v_gene: TRBV7-9
j_gene: TRBJ2-5
CDR3aa: CASTRPQETQYF

abundance: .
v_gene: TRBV24-1
j_gene: TRBJ2-1
CDR3aa: CATSESNTGTSSYNEQFF

abundance: .
v_gene: TRBV20-1
j_gene: TRBJ2-3
CDR3aa: CSARDRGGSTDTQYF

abundance: .
v_gene: TRBV25-1
j_gene: TRBJ2-7
CDR3aa: CASSVPPYDEQYF

abundance: few
v_gene: TRBV29-1
j_gene: TRBJ2-5
CDR3aa: CSVEDGQREGLRQETQYF

abundance: .
v_gene: TRBV2
j_gene: TRBJ1-4
CDR3aa: CASSNSSGEKLFF

abundance: .
v_gene: TRBV12-3/TRBV12-4
j_gene: TRBJ2-5
CDR3aa: CASSFRLAGAFETQYF

abundance: .
v_gene: TRBV28
j_gene: TRBJ1-1
CDR3aa: CASRFSGGYNTEAFF

abundance: .
v_gene: TRBV4-1
j_gene: TRBJ2-7
CDR3aa: CASSQEAFYEQYF

abundance: few
v_gene: TRBV29-1
j_gene: TRBJ2-1
CDR3aa: CSAADRLYNEQFF

abundance: .
v_gene: TRBV12-3/TRBV12-4
j_gene: TRBJ1-5
CDR3aa: CASSFQLGSNQPQHF

abundance: .
v_gene: TRBV5-1
j_gene: TRBJ2-7
CDR3aa: CASSLGGSGWLSYEQYF